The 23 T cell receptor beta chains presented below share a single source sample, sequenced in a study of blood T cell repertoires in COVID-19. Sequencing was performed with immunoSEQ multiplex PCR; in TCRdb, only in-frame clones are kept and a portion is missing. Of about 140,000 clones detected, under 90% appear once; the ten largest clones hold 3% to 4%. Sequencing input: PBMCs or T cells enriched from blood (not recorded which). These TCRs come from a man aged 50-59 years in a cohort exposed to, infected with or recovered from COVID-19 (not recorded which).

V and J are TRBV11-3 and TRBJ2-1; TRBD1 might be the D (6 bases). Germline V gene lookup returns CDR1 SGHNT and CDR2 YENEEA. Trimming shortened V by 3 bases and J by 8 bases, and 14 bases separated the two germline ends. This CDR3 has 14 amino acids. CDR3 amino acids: CASSLEGGLYEQFF. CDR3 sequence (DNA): TGTGCCAGCAGCTTGGAAGGGGGTCTCTATGAGCAGTTCTTC.

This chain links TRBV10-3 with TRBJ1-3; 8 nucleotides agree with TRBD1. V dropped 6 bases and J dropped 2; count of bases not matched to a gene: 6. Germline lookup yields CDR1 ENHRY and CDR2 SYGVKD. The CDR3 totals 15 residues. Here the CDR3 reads CAISPGQVTGNTIYF. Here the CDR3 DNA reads TGTGCCATCAGCCCGGGACAGGTAACTGGAAACACCATATATTTT.

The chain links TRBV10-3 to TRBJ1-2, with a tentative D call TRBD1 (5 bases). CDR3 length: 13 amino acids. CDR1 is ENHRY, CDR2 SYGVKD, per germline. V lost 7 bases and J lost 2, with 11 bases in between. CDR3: CAIKGEYNYGYTF. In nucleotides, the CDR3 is TGTGCCATCAAAGGGGAATACAACTATGGCTACACCTTC.

The CDR3 loop is CAISESGTGSYGYTF. The CDR3 DNA reads as TGTGCCATCAGTGAGTCAGGGACAGGCAGCTATGGCTACACCTTC. This chain connects TRBV10-3 to TRBJ1-2; 8 nucleotides line up with TRBD1. Germline-derived CDR1 and CDR2 are ENHRY and SYGVKD. The CDR3 sequence is 15 residues long. V was clipped by 0 bases and J by 4 bases; unmatched bases: 4.

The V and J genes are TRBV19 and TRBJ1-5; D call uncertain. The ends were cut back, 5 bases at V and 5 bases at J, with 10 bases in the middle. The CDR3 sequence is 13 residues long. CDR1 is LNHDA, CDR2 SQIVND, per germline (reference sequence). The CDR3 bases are TGTGCCAGTAGTTTAGCGGGGTATCAGCCCCAGCATTTT. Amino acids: CASSLAGYQPQHF.

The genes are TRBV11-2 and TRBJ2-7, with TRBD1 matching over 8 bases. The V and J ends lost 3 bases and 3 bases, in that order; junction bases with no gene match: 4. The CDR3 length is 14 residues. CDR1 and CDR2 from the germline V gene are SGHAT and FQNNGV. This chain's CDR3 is CASSFDRGGYEQYF. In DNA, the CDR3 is TGTGCCAGCAGCTTTGACAGGGGCGGCTACGAGCAGTACTTC.

CDR3 bases: TGTGCCAGCAGCTTAACGGCAGGCTTTGGTGAAAAACTGTTTTTT. It yields the protein CASSLTAGFGEKLFF. The chain carries TRBV7-3 and TRBJ1-4, with unresolved D. CDR1 is SGHTA and CDR2 is FQGTGA in the germline V gene. The CDR3 covers 15 residues. Trimming cost V 0 bases and J 7 bases, with 12 bases left between them.

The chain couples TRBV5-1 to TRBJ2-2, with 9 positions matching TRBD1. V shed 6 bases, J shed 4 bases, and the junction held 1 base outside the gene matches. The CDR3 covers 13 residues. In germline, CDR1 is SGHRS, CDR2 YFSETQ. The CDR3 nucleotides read TGCGCCAGCACGACAGGGGGCACCGGGGAGCTGTTTTTT. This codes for CASTTGGTGELFF.

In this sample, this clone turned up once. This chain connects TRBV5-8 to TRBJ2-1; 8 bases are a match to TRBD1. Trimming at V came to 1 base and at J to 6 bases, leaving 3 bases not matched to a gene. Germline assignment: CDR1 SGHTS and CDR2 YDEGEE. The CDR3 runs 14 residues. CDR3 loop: CASSLQGAVNEQFF. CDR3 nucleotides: TGTGCCAGCAGCTTGCAGGGGGCCGTCAATGAGCAGTTCTTC.

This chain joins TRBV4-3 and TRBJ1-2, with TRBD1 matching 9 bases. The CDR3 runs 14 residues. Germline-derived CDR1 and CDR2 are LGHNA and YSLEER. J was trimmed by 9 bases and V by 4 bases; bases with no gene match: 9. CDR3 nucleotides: TGCGCCAGCAGCCCGGCTGACAGGGGGTTAAGCTACACCTTC. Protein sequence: CASSPADRGLSYTF.

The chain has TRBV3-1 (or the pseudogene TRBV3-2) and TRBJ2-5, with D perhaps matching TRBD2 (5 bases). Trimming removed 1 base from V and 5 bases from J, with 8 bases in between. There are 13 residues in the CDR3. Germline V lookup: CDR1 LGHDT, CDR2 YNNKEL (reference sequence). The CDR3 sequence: CASSQAGIETQYF. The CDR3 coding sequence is TGTGCCAGCAGCCAAGCGGGGATCGAGACCCAGTACTTC.

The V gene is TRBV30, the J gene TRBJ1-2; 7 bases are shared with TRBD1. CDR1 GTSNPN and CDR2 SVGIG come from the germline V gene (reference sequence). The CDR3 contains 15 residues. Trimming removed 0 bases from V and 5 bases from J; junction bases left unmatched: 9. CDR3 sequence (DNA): TGTGCCTGGAGTGTGTACAGGGGTGGAGGTTATGGCTACACCTTC. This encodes CAWSVYRGGGYGYTF.

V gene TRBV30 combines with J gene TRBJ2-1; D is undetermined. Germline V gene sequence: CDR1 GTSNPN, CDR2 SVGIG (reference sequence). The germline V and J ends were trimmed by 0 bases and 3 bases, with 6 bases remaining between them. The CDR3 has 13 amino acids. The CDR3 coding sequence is TGTGCCTGGAGTGTTTCCTACTACAATGAGCAGTTCTTC. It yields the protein CAWSVSYYNEQFF.

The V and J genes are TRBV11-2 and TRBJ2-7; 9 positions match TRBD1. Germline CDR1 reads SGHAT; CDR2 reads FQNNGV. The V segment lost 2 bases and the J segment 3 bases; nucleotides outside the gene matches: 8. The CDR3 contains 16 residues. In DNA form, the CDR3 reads TGTGCCAGCAGCTTATCCCGACAGGGGGGAAGCTACGAGCAGTACTTC. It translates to CASSLSRQGGSYEQYF.

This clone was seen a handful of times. The CDR3 is CASIGGWGYGYTF. In DNA form, the CDR3 reads TGTGCCAGTATCGGGGGTTGGGGCTATGGCTACACCTTC. The chain recombines TRBV19 with TRBJ1-2; weak D call: TRBD1 (5 bases). Trimming pared 7 bases from V and 4 bases from J, leaving 13 bases between. The CDR3 totals 13 residues. Germline assignment: CDR1 LNHDA and CDR2 SQIVND (reference sequence).

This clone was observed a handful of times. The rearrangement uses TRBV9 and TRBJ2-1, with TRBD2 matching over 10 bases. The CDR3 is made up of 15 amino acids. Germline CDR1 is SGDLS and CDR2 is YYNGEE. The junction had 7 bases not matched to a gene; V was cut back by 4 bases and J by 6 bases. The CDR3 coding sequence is TGTGCCAGCAGCTCCGGACTAGCGGTTGTCAATGAGCAGTTCTTC. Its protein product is CASSSGLAVVNEQFF.

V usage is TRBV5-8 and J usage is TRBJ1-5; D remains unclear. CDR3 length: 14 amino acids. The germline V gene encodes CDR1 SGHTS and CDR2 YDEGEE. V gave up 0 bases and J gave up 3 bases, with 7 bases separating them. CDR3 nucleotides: TGTGCCAGCAGCTTGGACGCGAACAATCAGCCCCAGCATTTT. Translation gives CASSLDANNQPQHF.

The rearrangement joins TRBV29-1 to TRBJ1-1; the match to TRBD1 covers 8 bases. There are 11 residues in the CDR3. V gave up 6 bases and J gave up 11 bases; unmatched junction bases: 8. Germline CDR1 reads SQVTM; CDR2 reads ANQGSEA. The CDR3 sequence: CSVLMDRAAFF. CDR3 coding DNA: TGCAGCGTCCTAATGGACAGGGCGGCTTTCTTT.

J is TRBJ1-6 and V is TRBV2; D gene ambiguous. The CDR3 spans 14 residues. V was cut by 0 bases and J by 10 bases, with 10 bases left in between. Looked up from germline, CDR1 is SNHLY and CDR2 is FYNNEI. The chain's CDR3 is CASSEAQVLSPLHF. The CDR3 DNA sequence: TGTGCCAGCAGTGAAGCGCAAGTACTGTCACCCCTCCACTTT. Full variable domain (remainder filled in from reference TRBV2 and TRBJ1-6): EPEVTQTPSHQVTQMGQEVILRCVPISNHLYFYWYRQILGQKVEFLVSFYNNEISEKSEIFDDQFSVERPDGSNFTLKIRSTKLEDSAMYFCASSEAQVLSPLHFGNGTRLTVT.

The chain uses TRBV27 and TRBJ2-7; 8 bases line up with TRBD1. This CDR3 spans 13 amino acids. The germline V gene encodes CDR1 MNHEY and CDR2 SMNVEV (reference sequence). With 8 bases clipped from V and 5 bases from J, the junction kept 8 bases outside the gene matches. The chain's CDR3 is CASVEAGGNEQYF. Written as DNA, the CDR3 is TGTGCCAGCGTTGAGGCAGGGGGCAACGAGCAGTACTTC.

In nucleotides, the CDR3 is TGTGCCATCAGTTCTCCGGGACAGGGGGCGGCTGGAAACACCATATATTTT. Its protein is CAISSPGQGAAGNTIYF. This chain connects TRBV10-3 to TRBJ1-3, with 12 bases matching TRBD1. Germline V gene lookup returns CDR1 ENHRY and CDR2 SYGVKD. V lost 5 bases to trimming and J lost 2 bases; unmatched junction nucleotides: 7. This CDR3 has 17 residues.

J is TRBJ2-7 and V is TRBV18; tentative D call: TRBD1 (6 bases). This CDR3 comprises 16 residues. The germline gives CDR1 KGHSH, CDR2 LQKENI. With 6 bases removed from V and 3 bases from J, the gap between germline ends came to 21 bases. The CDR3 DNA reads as TGTGCCAGCTCCAGAAACCCGACAGGAGCCTACTACGAGCAGTACTTC. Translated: CASSRNPTGAYYEQYF.

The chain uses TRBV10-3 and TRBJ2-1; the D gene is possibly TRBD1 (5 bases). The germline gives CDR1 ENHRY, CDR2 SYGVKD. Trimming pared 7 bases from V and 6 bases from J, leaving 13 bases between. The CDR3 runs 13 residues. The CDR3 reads CAITERRVNEQFF. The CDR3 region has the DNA TGTGCCATCACGGAACGCAGGGTCAATGAGCAGTTCTTC.